One and the same sample provided the 2 T cell receptor beta chains below, sequenced in a study of blood T cells in healthy people across ages. A J-beta primer mix and a sample-barcoded 5' primer were used in a second PCR of roughly 6 to 11 cycles. TCRdb independently ran MiXCR on the 5' RACE reads; one entry per CDR3 protein. This table has 850,000 to 1,000,000 distinct CDR3 sequences, just over 50% appearing once. The sample comprised blood. These receptors all come from a woman aged 55-69 years in good health.

J is TRBJ2-1 and V is TRBV20-1, with TRBD2 matching over 10 bases. V lost 5 bases, J lost 10 bases, and 2 bases stayed unmatched. The CDR3 has 11 amino acids. Germline CDR1 and CDR2: DFQATT and SNEGSKA (reference sequence). CDR3 amino acids: CSALGLAEQFF. CDR3 in DNA: TGCAGTGCTCTGGGACTAGCGGAGCAGTTCTTC.

The rearrangement joins TRBV5-5 to TRBJ2-6; no clear D. This CDR3 has 16 amino acids. Germline assignment: CDR1 SGHKS and CDR2 YYEKEE (reference sequence). The germline V and J ends were trimmed by 1 base and 2 bases, with 10 bases remaining between them. The CDR3 sequence is CASSLLLTAGANVLTF. The CDR3 nucleotides read TGTGCCAGCAGCTTGCTCCTAACGGCTGGGGCCAACGTCCTGACTTTC.